This T cell receptor beta chain was observed in a study of cytomegalovirus exposure and HLA in healthy donors. Amplification used 60 Vbeta primers and 13 Jbeta primers. The assay was immunoSEQ multiplex PCR, and TCRdb's table has in-frame clones only and misses some. Of about 160,000 clones in the sample, around three quarters were seen once. A note on this clone: The antigen is not known.

The CDR3 totals 15 residues. Trimming cost V 6 bases and J 5 bases, with 20 bases left between them. Germline-derived CDR1 and CDR2 are ENHRY and SYGVKD. Study observations and caveats: Among the CMV-associated chains, three were confirmed in vitro as specific for CMV antigens. A missense variant in DCLRE1C was later tied to TCR beta V- and J-gene trimming.

While unrecorded immune exposures were likely, the donors were nominally healthy when sampled. The TCR was taken from a man between 40 and 49 years old in good health and CMV-seropositive. J is TRBJ2-7 and V is TRBV10-3, with D perhaps TRBD1 (6 bases). Material: PBMCs. The chain's CDR3 is CAISQDSPPYHEQYF. The CDR3 region has the DNA TGTGCCATCAGCCAGGACAGCCCACCCTACCACGAGCAGTACTTC.